A single sample is the source of the 21 T cell receptor beta chains below, sequenced in a study of control samples from healthy donors and cancer patients. Method: immunoSEQ multiplex PCR; TCRdb's copy keeps in-frame clones and lacks some. Of almost 85,000 clones listed, around 94% are singletons. The sequenced sample was blood. These TCRs come from a woman in her late teens or twenties in good health.

This chain joins TRBV7-2 and TRBJ2-4, with 7 bases matching TRBD1. The CDR3 is 12 amino acids. Germline V gives CDR1 SGHTA, CDR2 FQGNSA. J was trimmed by 6 bases and V by 5 bases; bases with no gene match: 1. The CDR3 protein is CASSPGGNIQYF. The CDR3, as DNA: TGTGCCAGCAGCCCAGGGGGAAACATTCAGTACTTC.

The chain employs TRBV27 and TRBJ1-5; TRBD1 aligns across 8 bases. The CDR3 is made up of 18 amino acids. Germline V lookup: CDR1 MNHEY, CDR2 SMNVEV (reference sequence). The ends lost 3 bases at V and 3 bases at J; junction bases unmatched: 13. The CDR3 nucleotides read TGTGCCAGCAGTTTCCGGTTCGAGCAGGGGGCAGTCAATCAGCCCCAGCATTTT. It codes for CASSFRFEQGAVNQPQHF.

The chain employs TRBV4-3 and TRBJ2-1, with 9 bases lining up with TRBD2. V trimming: 1 base; J trimming: 7 bases; junction bases outside the gene matches: 14. Germline V gives CDR1 LGHNA, CDR2 YSLEER. The CDR3 length is 18 residues. The DNA of the CDR3 is TGCGCCAGCAGCCAAGTAGTGGGAGGTGGCGGGAGGGGTAATGAGCAGTTCTTC. It is translated as CASSQVVGGGGRGNEQFF.

V and J are TRBV9 and TRBJ2-3; D might be TRBD1 or TRBD2, each matching 5 bases. Deletions cut 0 bases from V and 7 bases from J, with 12 bases between. From germline, CDR1 is SGDLS and CDR2 YYNGEE. The CDR3 has 14 residues. In DNA form, the CDR3 reads TGTGCCAGCAGCGTAGACGGGACGGTTAATACGCAGTATTTT. It translates to CASSVDGTVNTQYF.

The V and J genes are TRBV6-1 and TRBJ2-2; D uncertain. V dropped 0 bases and J dropped 4 bases, with 6 bases sitting between them. The germline V gene has CDR1 MNHNS and CDR2 SASEGT. The CDR3 sequence is 14 residues long. The CDR3 is CASSEAEPTGELFF. DNA of the CDR3: TGTGCCAGCAGTGAAGCGGAGCCCACCGGGGAGCTGTTTTTT.

The chain links TRBV5-1 to TRBJ1-2, with D perhaps TRBD1 (5 bases). Per the germline V gene, CDR1 is SGHRS and CDR2 is YFSETQ. This CDR3 is built from 15 residues. Trimming removed 0 bases at V and 4 bases at J, with 13 bases between. This CDR3 reads CASSLGQGNPYGYTF. Written as DNA, the CDR3 is TGCGCCAGCAGCTTGGGGCAGGGTAATCCCTATGGCTACACCTTC.

The chain is built from TRBV28 and TRBJ2-2; weak D call: TRBD1 (6 bases). The CDR3 has 13 residues. Between the trimmed V and J ends, which lost 10 bases and 2 bases, there was a span of 11 bases. In germline, CDR1 is MDHEN, CDR2 SYDVKM. This chain's CDR3 is CANRDTNTGELFF. CDR3 nucleotides: TGTGCCAACCGGGACACTAACACCGGGGAGCTGTTTTTT.

The CDR3 sequence is CASSENGRELQFF. The CDR3 bases are TGCGCCAGCAGTGAGAACGGACGGGAGCTACAGTTCTTC. This chain uses TRBV10-1 with TRBJ2-1, with TRBD2 as a possible D gene (6 bases). The CDR3 spans 13 residues. The ends were cut back, 2 bases at V and 13 bases at J, with 15 bases in the middle. Germline V gives CDR1 WNHNN, CDR2 SYGVQD (reference sequence).

V and J are TRBV7-3 and TRBJ2-3; TRBD1 agrees at 8 bases. The trim removed 3 bases at V and 2 bases at J, leaving 4 bases unmatched. This CDR3 is 15 amino acids long. CDR1 is SGHTA and CDR2 is FQGTGA in the germline V gene. The CDR3 is CASSLGTGLTDTQYF. The CDR3 nucleotides are TGTGCCAGCAGCTTGGGGACAGGCCTCACAGATACGCAGTATTTT.

Notes on this clone: The sample has other DNA sequences that encode this CDR3 too. V gene TRBV27 combines with J gene TRBJ1-5, with D perhaps matching TRBD1 (6 bases). The CDR3 extends over 15 amino acids. CDR1 and CDR2 (germline): MNHEY, SMNVEV (reference sequence). V was trimmed by 3 bases and J by 6 bases, leaving 15 bases between them. The CDR3 here is CASSFRGGLGQPQHF. Here the CDR3 DNA reads TGTGCCAGCAGTTTTAGGGGGGGCCTTGGTCAGCCCCAGCATTTT.

This chain links TRBV27 with TRBJ2-7, with TRBD2 matching over 7 bases. The CDR3 is 14 residues long. J was trimmed by 7 bases and V by 7 bases; bases with no gene match: 13. The V gene's germline CDR1 is MNHEY and CDR2 SMNVEV (reference sequence). CDR3 sequence reads: CASKLGGRLREQYF. CDR3 sequence (DNA): TGTGCCAGCAAACTCGGCGGGAGACTGCGGGAGCAGTACTTC.

The chain is built from TRBV14 and TRBJ2-7, with 7 bases aligning to TRBD2. Germline V gene lookup returns CDR1 SGHDN and CDR2 FVKESK. Trimming took 4 bases from V and 5 from J; bases not matched to a gene: 8. This CDR3 contains 14 residues. CDR3 sequence (DNA): TGTGCCAGCAGCCCCCCGCGGGAGTTCGACGAGCAGTACTTC. The encoded protein is CASSPPREFDEQYF.

Concerning this clone itself: At one end, the junction sequence differs from germline, possibly due to a read error. This chain uses TRBV29-1 with TRBJ2-3; D may be TRBD1 (6 bases). CDR3 length equals 15 residues. Germline V gene sequence: CDR1 SQVTM, CDR2 ANQGSEA. This chain's CDR3 is CSAEGQSSSTDTQYF. CDR3 in DNA: TGCAGCGCTGAAGGACAGTCCTCTAGCACAGATACGCAGTATTTT.

The CDR3, as DNA: TGTGCCGGCCGGACTCCGGGCCCCTACGAGCAGTACTTC. Translating it yields CAGRTPGPYEQYF. The V and J genes are TRBV6-5 and TRBJ2-7; maybe TRBD2 (5 bases). Germline CDR1 reads MNHEY; CDR2 reads SVGAGI. This CDR3 contains 13 residues. V was pared by 11 bases and J by 2 bases, with 16 bases between.

This clone was seen a single time. The rearrangement uses TRBV10-3 and TRBJ2-7, with 8 nucleotides matching TRBD2. Losses at the gene ends were 6 bases for V and 3 bases for J; bases not matched to a gene: 7. The CDR3 has 14 amino acids. The germline gives CDR1 ENHRY, CDR2 SYGVKD. The CDR3 loop is CAIRAGGNRYEQYF. DNA of the CDR3: TGTGCCATCAGGGCGGGAGGAAATCGCTACGAGCAGTACTTC.

V usage is TRBV3-1 (or the pseudogene TRBV3-2) and J usage is TRBJ2-1, with D perhaps matching TRBD2 (6 bases). CDR1 is LGHDT, CDR2 YNNKEL, per germline (reference sequence). The germline V and J ends were trimmed by 1 base and 4 bases, with 11 bases remaining between them. This CDR3 comprises 15 residues. The CDR3 reads CASSQAGTLYNEQFF. CDR3 DNA: TGTGCCAGCAGCCAAGCGGGGACTCTTTACAATGAGCAGTTCTTC.

The CDR3 sequence: CASSPINGVPETQYF. In DNA, the CDR3 is TGTGCCAGCAGCCCGATAAACGGGGTCCCAGAGACCCAGTACTTC. The chain combines TRBV5-6 with TRBJ2-5, with D maybe TRBD2 (5 bases). The CDR3 runs to 15 residues. The ends were cut back, 4 bases at V and 4 bases at J, with 17 bases in the middle. Germline-derived CDR1 and CDR2 are SGHDT and YYEEEE. The full variable domain, its missing parts supplied by reference TRBV5-6 and TRBJ2-5, is DAGVTQSPTHLIKTRGQQVTLRCSPKSGHDTVSWYQQALGQGPQFIFQYYEEEERQRGNFPDRFSGHQFPNYSSELNVNALLLGDSALYLCASSPINGVPETQYFGPGTRLLVL.

The V gene is TRBV5-6, the J gene TRBJ2-5, with 7 bases identical to TRBD2. Germline values: CDR1 SGHDT, CDR2 YYEEEE. The V segment lost 1 base and the J segment 0 bases; nucleotides outside the gene matches: 9. This CDR3 contains 17 residues. In nucleotides, the CDR3 is TGTGCCAGCAGCTTGAGATCAACGGGAGGTTACCAAGAGACCCAGTACTTC. It encodes CASSLRSTGGYQETQYF.

The rearrangement uses TRBV7-2 and TRBJ1-1, with a possible D match to TRBD1 (5 bases). V lost 5 bases and J 4 bases, leaving 14 bases between the germline ends. Germline lookup yields CDR1 SGHTA and CDR2 FQGNSA. This CDR3 spans 14 amino acids. This CDR3 reads CASSPLGGGTEAFF. The CDR3 DNA reads as TGTGCCAGCAGCCCGTTGGGGGGTGGCACTGAAGCTTTCTTT.

The J gene is TRBJ1-2, the V gene TRBV19, with a possible D match to TRBD1 (6 bases). This CDR3 region has 22 residues. CDR1 and CDR2 (germline): LNHDA, SQIVND (reference sequence). The V gene lost 2 bases and the J gene lost 8 bases, with 39 bases spanning the gap. The CDR3 region has the DNA TGTGCCAGTAGTATACCCCTTGGCGACAGGTCTCTCCCCGTTCGCGAGGCTGGGGGCTACACCTTC. It translates to CASSIPLGDRSLPVREAGGYTF. Full variable domain (missing parts from reference TRBV19 and TRBJ1-2): DGGITQSPKYLFRKEGQNVTLSCEQNLNHDAMYWYRQDPGQGLRLIYYSQIVNDFQKGDIAEGYSVSREKKESFPLTVTSAQKNPTAFYLCASSIPLGDRSLPVREAGGYTFGSGTRLTVV.

This chain connects TRBV5-4 to TRBJ1-6; D not certain. This CDR3 spans 12 amino acids. V was shortened by 2 bases and J by 7 bases, with 4 bases between the two germline ends. Germline CDR1 is SGHNT and CDR2 is YYREEE (reference sequence). The CDR3 protein is CASSFDNSPLHF. For the CDR3, the DNA is TGTGCCAGCAGCTTTGACAATTCACCCCTCCACTTT.